The sample holds a few counts of the clone carrying this T cell receptor beta chain. Its antigen is still unknown. Germline CDR1 SEHNR, CDR2 FQNEAQ (reference sequence). The V and J ends lost 5 bases and 6 bases respectively, with 12 bases between them. This CDR3 has 13 residues. A second PCR, run for roughly 7 to 12 cycles, used a sample-barcoded 5' primer plus a J-beta primer mix. A template-switch adaptor with 12 random nucleotides tagged each cDNA molecule. CDR3-containing paired-end reads numbering at least 2.5 million came from each sample. Using its own MiXCR run on the 5' RACE reads, TCRdb lists one record per CDR3 protein. The profile covers roughly 1,700,000 distinct CDR3 sequences, with 28% appearing a single time and 7.7% taken by the ten largest. There were at least 6 micrograms of total RNA extracted from every sample. This sample was taken from a study of blood T cells in healthy people across ages.

Regarding the study as a whole: Roughly linearly, TCR beta diversity per million T cells fell as age increased.

The chain couples TRBV7-9 to TRBJ2-3; weak D call: TRBD2 (6 bases). The sample comprised blood. The clonotype was recovered from a woman aged 25 to 39 in good health. This CDR3 reads CASSPTLADTQYF. CDR3 DNA sequence: TGTGCCAGCAGCCCCACTCTAGCGGATACGCAGTATTTT.